This TCR beta chain was sequenced during a study of OX40 agonist ivuxolimab in advanced cancers. Profiled with immunoSEQ multiplex PCR; TCRdb holds only in-frame clones, not every one. The sample holds about 16,000 clones, over 70% seen once. Germline-derived CDR1 and CDR2 are SQVTM and ANQGSEA. The CDR3 is 10 amino acids. V lost 4 bases to trimming and J lost 4 bases, with 4 bases between them. This sample comprised CD4+ or CD8+ T cells sorted from blood, obtained in a trial of the OX40 agonist ivuxolimab. V usage is TRBV29-1 and J usage is TRBJ2-5; D not certain. The receptor's source is an adult with an advanced solid tumor such as melanoma, head and neck, liver or kidney cancer. The CDR3 spells CSVGGETQYF. The CDR3 DNA reads as TGCAGCGTTGGGGGAGAGACCCAGTACTTC.